These 12 T cell receptor beta chains share one sample of origin, sequenced in a study of blood T cell repertoires in COVID-19. Repertoires were generated with immunoSEQ multiplex PCR, while TCRdb's copy carries only in-frame clones and drops some. Found here are roughly 91,000 clones, 84% of them singletons; the top ten hold approximately 2%. Specimen: peripheral blood. These receptors originate from a man in his 70s with active or convalescent COVID-19.

V gene TRBV6-6 combines with J gene TRBJ1-6, with D perhaps TRBD1 (6 bases). The CDR3 is made up of 14 amino acids. V lost 4 bases, J lost 14 bases, and 18 bases lay in between. The germline CDR1 and CDR2 sequences are MNHNY and SVGAGI (reference sequence). This CDR3 reads CASSFRQENRALHF. The CDR3, as DNA: TGTGCCAGCAGTTTTCGACAGGAGAATCGAGCCCTCCACTTT.

V and J are TRBV5-1 and TRBJ2-3; 16 bases line up with TRBD2. In germline, CDR1 is SGHRS, CDR2 YFSETQ. The CDR3 is 19 amino acids. With 2 bases clipped from V and 5 bases from J, the junction kept 11 bases outside the gene matches. This CDR3 reads CASSLYVGTSGGAIDTQYF. In DNA, the CDR3 is TGCGCCAGCAGCTTATACGTTGGGACTAGCGGGGGGGCAATAGATACGCAGTATTTT.

The chain recombines TRBV7-3 with TRBJ2-1, with 9 bases identical to TRBD1. The CDR3 is 14 amino acids. Germline CDR1 is SGHTA and CDR2 is FQGTGA. J lost 8 bases, V lost 4 bases, and 6 bases had no gene match. CDR3 residues: CASSYRGQGDEQFF. As DNA, the CDR3 is TGTGCCAGCAGCTACAGGGGGCAAGGGGATGAGCAGTTCTTC.

V usage is TRBV4-1 and J usage is TRBJ1-1, with a tentative D call TRBD1 (5 bases). CDR3 length equals 14 residues. With 4 bases removed from V and 1 base from J, the gap between germline ends came to 10 bases. Germline V CDR1 and CDR2: MGHRA, YSYEKL. The chain's CDR3 is CASSRGHKNTEAFF. CDR3 DNA sequence: TGCGCCAGCAGCCGAGGACACAAGAACACTGAAGCTTTCTTT.

This clone has only a few counts. The chain has TRBV28 and TRBJ1-5; D is uncertain. The CDR3 spans 16 residues. V lost 0 bases to trimming and J lost 0 bases, with 9 bases between them. In germline, CDR1 is MDHEN, CDR2 SYDVKM. The CDR3 nucleotides read TGTGCCAGCAGTTTATGGCGCGGAAATAGCAATCAGCCCCAGCATTTT. Its protein is CASSLWRGNSNQPQHF.

This sequence joins TRBV11-2 and TRBJ2-7; D ambiguous. CDR3 size: 13 residues. Looked up from germline, CDR1 is SGHAT and CDR2 is FQNNGV. Trimming removed 5 bases from V and 2 bases from J, with 10 bases in between. CDR3 nucleotide sequence: TGTGCCAGCAGCATCCATATAGCCTACGAGCAGTACTTC. Translated: CASSIHIAYEQYF.

The V and J genes are TRBV15 and TRBJ2-7; 7 positions match TRBD1. Germline V CDR1 and CDR2: LNHNV, YYDKDF (reference sequence). The CDR3 totals 15 residues. The J segment lost 2 bases and the V segment lost 0 bases, leaving 4 bases of the junction unmatched. The CDR3 reads CATSREDRVPYEQYF. CDR3 coding DNA: TGTGCCACCAGCAGAGAAGACAGGGTCCCCTACGAGCAGTACTTC.

This clone is a singleton in its sample. V and J are TRBV5-1 and TRBJ2-5; TRBD1 agrees at 7 bases. Unmatched junction bases numbered 7, after V lost 3 bases and J lost 5 bases. There are 14 residues in the CDR3. Germline CDR1 is SGHRS and CDR2 is YFSETQ. In DNA form, the CDR3 reads TGCGCCAGCAGCTCGGGACAGTTATTCGAGACCCAGTACTTC. Translated: CASSSGQLFETQYF.

The V call is TRBV6-5, the J call TRBJ1-4, with 9 bases identical to TRBD1. CDR1 MNHEY and CDR2 SVGAGI come from the germline V gene. There are 14 residues in the CDR3. V dropped 6 bases and J dropped 6; count of bases not matched to a gene: 5. The CDR3 spells CASRTGGEYEKLFF. CDR3 sequence (DNA): TGTGCCAGCAGGACAGGGGGTGAATATGAAAAACTGTTTTTT.

A word on this clone: At the DNA level, this CDR3 is encoded by other sequences in the same sample as well. The J gene is TRBJ1-5, the V gene TRBV18; no reliable D call. The CDR3 contains 13 residues. Trimming pared 3 bases from V and 7 bases from J, leaving 10 bases between. The germline gives CDR1 KGHSH, CDR2 LQKENI. CDR3 residues: CASSPPGGQPQHF. In DNA form, the CDR3 reads TGTGCCAGCTCACCCCCGGGCGGGCAGCCCCAGCATTTT.

This sequence joins TRBV28 and TRBJ2-3; maybe TRBD2 (7 bases). Germline CDR1 is MDHEN and CDR2 is SYDVKM. The V end was cut by 3 bases, the J end by 1 base, with 14 bases between. The CDR3 is 16 residues long. The CDR3 loop reads CASSLRGGLGTDTQYF. CDR3 nucleotides: TGTGCCAGCAGTTTGAGGGGGGGCTTAGGCACAGATACGCAGTATTTT.

The rearrangement uses TRBV24-1 and TRBJ2-7, with D tentatively TRBD1 (5 bases). The germline CDR1 and CDR2 sequences are KGHDR and SFDVKD. There are 16 residues in the CDR3. V lost 3 bases, J lost 3 bases, and 17 bases lay in between. CDR3 region: CATSDPDQGRYYEQYF. The CDR3 DNA sequence: TGTGCCACCAGTGATCCCGACCAGGGCCGCTACTACGAGCAGTACTTC.